This T cell receptor beta chain was captured in a study of T cells after somatic rescue of genetic block. Produced via immunoSEQ multiplex PCR; TCRdb's table is partial and in-frame only. The sample holds 70,000 or so clones, about 91% seen once. Germline values: CDR1 SGHAT, CDR2 FQNNGV. The CDR3 covers 13 residues. The sequence was obtained from a man between 35 and 55 years old. The sequenced sample consisted of peripheral blood mononuclear cells (PBMCs). The V call is TRBV11-2, the J call TRBJ2-5; a weak D match, TRBD2 (5 bases). The J call is in doubt because the DNA end fits TRBJ2-7 better. The CDR3 nucleotides are TGTGCCAGCAGCCTCGGAGGCCTTTACGAGCAGTACTTC. Protein sequence: CASSLGGLYEQYF.